Below are 16 T cell receptor beta chains sequenced from a single sample in a study of shared clonotypes between healthy human individuals. Naive CD8 cells comprised CD45RO-negative, CCR7-positively selected cells, excluding terminally differentiated effector memory CD45RA+ cells. Repertoires were generated with immunoSEQ multiplex PCR, while TCRdb's copy carries only in-frame clones and drops some. This sample has about 2 million clones, with about 94% found just once. The material sequenced was naive CD8+ T cells sorted from blood. The source is a man aged 18 to 29 in good health.

The V and J genes are TRBV28 and TRBJ1-5; unclear D gene. The CDR3 runs 13 residues. Germline values: CDR1 MDHEN, CDR2 SYDVKM. Trimming shortened V by 6 bases and J by 6 bases, and 12 bases separated the two germline ends. CDR3 bases: TGTGCCAGCAGGGAAGAGGGAATTCAGCCCCAGCATTTT. Residues: CASREEGIQPQHF.

The rearrangement uses TRBV10-3 and TRBJ1-2, with 7 bases matching TRBD1. Germline loops: CDR1 ENHRY, CDR2 SYGVKD. After removal of 6 bases from V and 3 bases from J, the junction contained 7 bases not matched to a gene. This CDR3 is 14 amino acids long. CDR3 sequence (DNA): TGTGCCATCAGAATACAGGGGAAAGACTATGGCTACACCTTC. It specifies CAIRIQGKDYGYTF.

The chain is built from TRBV6-1 and TRBJ2-7, with D uncertain. Trimming removed 2 bases at V and 2 bases at J, with 13 bases between. Germline V gene data show CDR1 as MNHNS and CDR2 as SASEGT. The CDR3 totals 15 residues. The CDR3 loop is CASSESWSPTYEQYF. As DNA, the CDR3 is TGTGCCAGCAGTGAATCGTGGAGTCCCACCTACGAGCAGTACTTC.

As concerns this clone: Additional DNA sequences in this sample encode the identical CDR3. V is TRBV9 and J is TRBJ2-5; TRBD2 matches 11 bases. The CDR3 runs 15 residues. Germline loops: CDR1 SGDLS, CDR2 YYNGEE. Germline trimming cut 5 bases from V and 1 base from J; bases unmatched to any gene: 4. The CDR3 reads CASSAGTSGQETQYF. CDR3 DNA: TGTGCCAGCAGTGCCGGGACTAGCGGCCAAGAGACCCAGTACTTC.

This clone has a single count. The V call is TRBV13, the J call TRBJ2-7, with TRBD1 as a possible D gene (5 bases). Trimming shortened V by 4 bases and J by 3 bases, and 13 bases separated the two germline ends. From germline, CDR1 is PRHDT and CDR2 FYEKMQ (reference sequence). The CDR3 contains 14 residues. This chain's CDR3 is CASSSDSSLYEQYF. In nucleotides, the CDR3 is TGTGCCAGCAGCTCCGACAGCTCCCTCTACGAGCAGTACTTC.

The chain employs TRBV27 and TRBJ2-7, with 7 bases aligning to TRBD2. Losses at the gene ends were 3 bases for V and 4 bases for J; bases not matched to a gene: 9. The CDR3 totals 15 residues. Germline V CDR1 and CDR2: MNHEY, SMNVEV (reference sequence). The CDR3: CASSFLTGRQYEQYF. The DNA of the CDR3 is TGTGCCAGCAGTTTCCTCACCGGGAGGCAGTACGAGCAGTACTTC.

The CDR3 here is CASSLGGIFEKLFF. For the CDR3, the DNA is TGTGCCAGCAGCTTAGGGGGTATTTTTGAAAAACTGTTTTTT. V and J are TRBV11-3 and TRBJ1-4; the D is unclear. The CDR3 is 14 amino acids. V was shortened by 1 base and J by 7 bases, with 10 bases between the two germline ends. Germline V gene data show CDR1 as SGHNT and CDR2 as YENEEA.

To note about this clone: Its ends do not fully match the called genes, so a read error is possible. The genes are TRBV4-3 and TRBJ2-1; D perhaps matches TRBD1 (6 bases). The CDR3 contains 14 residues. Germline-derived CDR1 and CDR2 are LGHNA and YSLEER. The CDR3 DNA sequence: TGCGCCAGCAGCCAAGATCTGGGGGACAATCAGCAGTTCTTC. It codes for CASSQDLGDNQQFF.

The rearrangement uses TRBV19 and TRBJ2-4; weak D call: TRBD2 (5 bases). Trimming took off 5 bases at V and 0 bases at J, with 11 bases between the two ends. Germline CDR1 reads LNHDA; CDR2 reads SQIVND (reference sequence). This CDR3 spans 15 amino acids. CDR3 residues: CASSGLAGAKNIQYF. The DNA for the CDR3 is TGTGCCAGTAGTGGCCTAGCTGGAGCCAAAAACATTCAGTACTTC.

This clone was recorded only once. The CDR3 nucleotides read TGCAGCGTTGATTCGGCACCTGGAAACACCATATATTTT. Its protein product is CSVDSAPGNTIYF. This rearrangement joins TRBV29-1 to TRBJ1-3, with no clear D. This CDR3 has 13 residues. Germline assignment: CDR1 SQVTM and CDR2 ANQGSEA. V shed 3 bases and J shed 2 bases, with 8 bases lying between them.

The chain has TRBV6-6 and TRBJ1-4, with a possible D match to TRBD1 (5 bases). The V gene's germline CDR1 is MNHNY and CDR2 SVGAGI (reference sequence). There are 16 residues in the CDR3. The V and J ends lost 8 bases and 3 bases respectively, with 19 bases between them. The CDR3 loop reads CASGTQWGVPNEKLFF. The CDR3 coding sequence is TGTGCCAGCGGGACCCAGTGGGGGGTACCTAATGAAAAACTGTTTTTT.

This clone has only one observation. This rearrangement joins TRBV7-9 to TRBJ2-1; the D gene is possibly TRBD2 (6 bases). V was shortened by 3 bases and J by 9 bases, with 15 bases between the two germline ends. The V gene's germline CDR1 is SEHNR and CDR2 FQNEAQ (reference sequence). The CDR3 runs to 14 residues. The CDR3 here is CASSFYAGEVEQFF. The CDR3 DNA sequence: TGTGCCAGCAGCTTCTATGCCGGGGAGGTTGAGCAGTTCTTC.

The rearrangement links TRBV4-1 to TRBJ2-1; 11 bases align to TRBD1. In germline, CDR1 is MGHRA, CDR2 YSYEKL. After removal of 2 bases from V and 8 bases from J, the junction contained 2 bases not matched to a gene. The CDR3 consists of 14 residues. CDR3: CASSQSGQGDEQFF. Here the CDR3 DNA reads TGCGCCAGCAGCCAATCGGGACAGGGGGATGAGCAGTTCTTC.

This chain joins TRBV14 and TRBJ1-1; 7 bases line up with TRBD1. J was trimmed by 4 bases and V by 4 bases; bases with no gene match: 9. Per the germline V gene, CDR1 is SGHDN and CDR2 is FVKESK. The CDR3 runs to 15 residues. For the CDR3, the DNA is TGTGCCAGCAGCCCCCGGACAGGAGGGATCACTGAAGCTTTCTTT. This encodes CASSPRTGGITEAFF.

This chain joins TRBV10-1 and TRBJ2-2, with TRBD1 identical over 8 bases. Germline CDR1 and CDR2: WNHNN and SYGVQD (reference sequence). The CDR3 runs 17 residues. V gave up 6 bases and J gave up 1 base; unmatched junction bases: 10. The CDR3 nucleotides are TGCGCCAGCAGGAAAGGGACAGGCCGGGAGAACACCGGGGAGCTGTTTTTT. Translated: CASRKGTGRENTGELFF.

There are a few counts of this clone. The chain couples TRBV5-1 to TRBJ2-2; D remains unclear. Germline assignment: CDR1 SGHRS and CDR2 YFSETQ. V was pared by 0 bases and J by 1 base, with 7 bases between. This CDR3 spans 15 amino acids. The CDR3 nucleotides are TGCGCCAGCAGCTTGGGCCCGGGGAACACCGGGGAGCTGTTTTTT. Amino acids: CASSLGPGNTGELFF.